This TCR beta chain was found in a study of blood T cell repertoires in COVID-19. Background on the study: Acute and convalescent COVID-19 samples came from the United States, Italy and Spain. Sources were T cells, B-cell-depleted T cells, or PBMCs; the material itself was cDNA or gDNA.

Germline V gives CDR1 SQVTM, CDR2 ANQGSEA. This CDR3 comprises 14 residues. V was pared by 2 bases and J by 6 bases, with 5 bases of the junction left unmatched. Original analysis: Estimated nucleated cell counts came from reference gene primer amplification. Some clones are missing from TCRdb's copy, which holds only in-frame ones; the method was immunoSEQ multiplex PCR. The DNA was the basis for D and trimming; V, J and clone size are from that table. The sample lists 180,000 or so clones, 84% occurring once. The chain couples TRBV29-1 to TRBJ2-3, with 10 positions matching TRBD2. Sequencing was performed on peripheral blood. This receptor was obtained from a man between 35 and 55 years old who had recovered from COVID-19. The CDR3 bases are TGCAGCGTTGAAACTAGCGGGACACTGGATACGCAGTATTTT. Protein: CSVETSGTLDTQYF.